This T cell receptor (beta chain) is from a study of blood T cells in healthy people across ages. General observations from the study: Any changes in expanded clonotypes were possibly confounded, as donor CMV status remained unknown.

About this clonotype itself: Its antigen is unidentified.

A second PCR of 7 to 11 cycles used a sample-barcoded 5' primer and a J-beta primer mix. The authors tagged each cDNA molecule using a template-switch adaptor with 12 random nucleotides. TCRdb recomputed calls from the 5' RACE reads with MiXCR, one row per CDR3 protein. The sample lists around 400,000 distinct CDR3 sequences, approximately 47% occurring once. Germline V gene sequence: CDR1 SGDLS, CDR2 YYNGEE. CDR3 length equals 14 residues. V was cut by 3 bases and J by 8 bases, with 12 bases left in between. This clonotype originated in a man aged 55 to 70 in good health. This chain uses TRBV9 with TRBJ1-6; D call uncertain. The sequencing sample was made of blood. CDR3 sequence reads: CASSADQLYSPLHF. CDR3 nucleotide sequence: TGTGCCAGCAGCGCGGACCAGCTATATTCACCCCTCCACTTT.